One sample yielded the 8 T cell receptor beta chains listed below, sequenced in a study of T cell repertoires in cytomegalovirus infection. TCRdb itself ran the reads through MiXCR, one entry per CDR3 protein. Counted here are around 570,000 distinct CDR3 sequences, 40% occurring once; the ten biggest clones make up 48%. Their cognate antigens are unknown. The sample consisted of cultured PBMCs, taken from culture after CMV antigen stimulation. Receptors were obtained from a human donor in good health (CMV status not recorded). Some clones in this sample may be carry-over from other donors' samples.

Concerning this clonotype itself: The junction shows a germline mismatch at one end, possibly a read error. V usage is TRBV14 and J usage is TRBJ1-1; possible D gene TRBD1, 5 bases. Germline V gene data show CDR1 as SGHDN and CDR2 as FVKESK. The CDR3 contains 14 residues. This CDR3 reads CASSQVGVGRPAIF. The CDR3 region has the DNA TGTGCCAGCAGCCAAGTGGGGGTAGGCCGTCCGGCTATCTTT.

The chain is built from TRBV7-8 and TRBJ2-2, with unresolved D. Between the trimmed V and J ends, which lost 2 bases and 6 bases, there was a span of 13 bases. The CDR3 has 15 amino acids. Germline CDR1 and CDR2: SGHVS and FQNEAQ. The chain's CDR3 is CASSLTVLSAGELFF. In nucleotides, the CDR3 is TGTGCCAGCAGCTTAACCGTCTTATCCGCCGGGGAGCTGTTTTTT. The variable domain in full, completed from reference TRBV7-8 and TRBJ2-2, reads GAGVSQSPRYKVAKRGQDVALRCDPISGHVSLFWYQQALGQGPEFLTYFQNEAQLDKSGLPSDRFFAERPEGSVSTLKIQRTQQEDSAVYLCASSLTVLSAGELFFGEGSRLTVL.

This clonotype has only a few counts. The genes are TRBV7-2 and TRBJ2-3; D not resolved. Trimming left V 2 bases short and J 5 bases short, with 14 bases between. This CDR3 contains 15 residues. Germline V gene data show CDR1 as SGHTA and CDR2 as FQGNSA. The CDR3 DNA follows: TGTGCCAGCAGCTTATGGAGTTTAGTAGGAGATACGCAGTATTTT. Protein product: CASSLWSLVGDTQYF.

This clonotype was counted only a few times. The CDR3 nucleotides read TGTGCCAGCAGCCGCAACAGGGGGCGGGGCTACACCTTC. Translated: CASSRNRGRGYTF. This chain connects TRBV5-6 to TRBJ1-2, with TRBD1 identical over 9 bases. This CDR3 is 13 amino acids long. CDR1 is SGHDT and CDR2 is YYEEEE in the germline V gene. The J segment lost 8 bases and the V segment lost 4 bases, leaving 6 bases of the junction unmatched. Full variable domain (remainder filled in from reference TRBV5-6 and TRBJ1-2): DAGVTQSPTHLIKTRGQQVTLRCSPKSGHDTVSWYQQALGQGPQFIFQYYEEEERQRGNFPDRFSGHQFPNYSSELNVNALLLGDSALYLCASSRNRGRGYTFGSGTRLTVV.

The V and J genes are TRBV7-8 and TRBJ1-4, with D unclear. Germline assignment: CDR1 SGHVS and CDR2 FQNEAQ. The V end lost 3 bases, the J end lost 7 bases, and 15 bases lay between the germline ends. The CDR3 runs 15 residues. The CDR3 sequence: CASSFQLPRGEKLFF. The CDR3 region has the DNA TGTGCCAGCAGCTTTCAACTCCCCCGGGGTGAAAAACTGTTTTTT.

This clonotype was recorded once. Because the CDR3 is missing its conserved closing phenylalanine or tryptophan, this is likely a read error. The chain carries TRBV12-3 or TRBV12-4 and TRBJ2-3, with TRBD2 matching over 7 bases. V lost 5 bases and J lost 0; bases outside the gene matches: 2. This CDR3 spans 14 amino acids. CDR3 nucleotide sequence: TGTGCCAGCAGTGCGGGGGTTAGCACAGATACGCAGTATTTG. Its protein is CASSAGVSTDTQYL.

This clonotype was observed a few times. CDR3 residues: CASTPRPAGANVLTF. DNA of the CDR3: TGCGCCAGCACCCCTCGCCCGGCTGGGGCCAACGTCCTGACTTTC. The rearrangement joins TRBV5-1 to TRBJ2-6; D is unclear. The V gene lost 6 bases and the J gene lost 2 bases, with 12 bases spanning the gap. Germline V gives CDR1 SGHRS, CDR2 YFSETQ. The CDR3 covers 15 residues.

This clonotype has just a few counts. The chain is built from TRBV18 and TRBJ2-2; D is unresolved. The CDR3 contains 13 residues. V lost 0 bases to trimming and J lost 5 bases, with 4 bases between them. CDR1 and CDR2 (germline): KGHSH, LQKENI. The CDR3 is CASSPPSTGELFF. DNA of the CDR3: TGTGCCAGCTCACCACCGAGTACCGGGGAGCTGTTTTTT.